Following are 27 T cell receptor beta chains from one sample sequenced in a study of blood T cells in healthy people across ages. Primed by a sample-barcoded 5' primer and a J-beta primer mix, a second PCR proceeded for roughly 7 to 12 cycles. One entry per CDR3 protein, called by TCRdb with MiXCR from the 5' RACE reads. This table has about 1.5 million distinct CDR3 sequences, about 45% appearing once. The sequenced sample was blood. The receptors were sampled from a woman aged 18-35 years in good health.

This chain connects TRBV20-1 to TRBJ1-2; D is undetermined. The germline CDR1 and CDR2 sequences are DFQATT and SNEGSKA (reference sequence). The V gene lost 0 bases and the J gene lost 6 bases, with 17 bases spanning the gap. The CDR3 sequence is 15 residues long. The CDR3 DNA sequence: TGCAGTGCTAGAGATGAGGACCCTAGGTATGATGGCTACACCTTC. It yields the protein CSARDEDPRYDGYTF.

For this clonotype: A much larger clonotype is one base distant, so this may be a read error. As DNA, the CDR3 is TGCGCCAGCAGCCAAAGGAGGGAACAGCACTATGGCTACACCTTC. Encoded protein: CASSQRREQHYGYTF. The chain joins TRBV4-3 to TRBJ1-2, with D hard to call. Germline V gene lookup returns CDR1 LGHNA and CDR2 YSLEER. The CDR3 totals 15 residues. Trimming took 2 bases from V and 3 from J, leaving 13 bases between them.

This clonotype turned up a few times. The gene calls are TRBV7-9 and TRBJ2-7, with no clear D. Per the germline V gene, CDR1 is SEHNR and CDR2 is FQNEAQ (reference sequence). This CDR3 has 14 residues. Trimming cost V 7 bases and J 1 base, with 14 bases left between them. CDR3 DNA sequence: TGTGCCAGCACCAGACGCCGAGATTCCTACGAGCAGTACTTC. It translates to CASTRRRDSYEQYF.

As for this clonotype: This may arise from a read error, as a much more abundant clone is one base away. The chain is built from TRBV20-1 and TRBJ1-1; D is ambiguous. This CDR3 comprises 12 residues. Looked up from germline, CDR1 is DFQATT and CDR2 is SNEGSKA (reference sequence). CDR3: CSARAGNPEAFF. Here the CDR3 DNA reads TGCAGTGCTAGAGCTGGGAACCCTGAAGCTTTCTTT.

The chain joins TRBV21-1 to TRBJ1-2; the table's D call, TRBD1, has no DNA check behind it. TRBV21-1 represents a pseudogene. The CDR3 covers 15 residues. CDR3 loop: CASSIFEGRMGGYTF. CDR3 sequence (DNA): TGTGCCAGCAGCATTTTTGAGGGGCGAATGGGGGGCTACACCTTC.

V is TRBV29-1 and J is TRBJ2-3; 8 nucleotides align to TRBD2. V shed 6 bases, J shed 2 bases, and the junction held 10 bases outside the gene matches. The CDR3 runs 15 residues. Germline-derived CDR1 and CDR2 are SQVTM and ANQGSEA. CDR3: CSVDPAGVSTDTQYF. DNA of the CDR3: TGCAGCGTCGACCCAGCGGGGGTCTCCACAGATACGCAGTATTTT.

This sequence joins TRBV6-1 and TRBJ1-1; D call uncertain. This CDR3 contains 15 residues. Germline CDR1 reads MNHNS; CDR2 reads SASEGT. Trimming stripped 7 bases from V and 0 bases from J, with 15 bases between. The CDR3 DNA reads TGTGCCAGCATCAAAATACGACGGATGAACACTGAAGCTTTCTTT. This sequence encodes CASIKIRRMNTEAFF.

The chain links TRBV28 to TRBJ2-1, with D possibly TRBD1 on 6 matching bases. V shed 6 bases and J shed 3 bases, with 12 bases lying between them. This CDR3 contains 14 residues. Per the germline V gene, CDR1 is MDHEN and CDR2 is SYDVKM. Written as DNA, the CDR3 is TGTGCCAGCAGGGATGGGACACTCTACAATGAGCAGTTCTTC. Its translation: CASRDGTLYNEQFF.

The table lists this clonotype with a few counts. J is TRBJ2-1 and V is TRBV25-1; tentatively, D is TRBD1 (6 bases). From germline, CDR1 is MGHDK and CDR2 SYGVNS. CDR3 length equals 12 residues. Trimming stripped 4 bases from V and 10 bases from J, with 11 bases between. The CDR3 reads CASSAGAEEQFF. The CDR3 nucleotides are TGTGCCAGCAGTGCAGGGGCGGAAGAGCAGTTCTTC.

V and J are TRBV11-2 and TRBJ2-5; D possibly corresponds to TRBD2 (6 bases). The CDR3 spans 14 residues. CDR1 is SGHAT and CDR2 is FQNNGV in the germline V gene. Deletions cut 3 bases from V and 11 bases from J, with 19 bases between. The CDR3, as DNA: TGTGCCAGCAGCTTCCCGGGACTCAGTAATGAGCAGTACTTC. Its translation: CASSFPGLSNEQYF.

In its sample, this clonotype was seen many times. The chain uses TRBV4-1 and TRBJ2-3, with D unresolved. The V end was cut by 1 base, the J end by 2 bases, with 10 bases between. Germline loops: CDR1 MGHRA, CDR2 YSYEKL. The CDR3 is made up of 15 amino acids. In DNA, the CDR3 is TGCGCCAGCAGCCAAGGCCTCTGGACCACAGATACGCAGTATTTT. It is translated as CASSQGLWTTDTQYF.

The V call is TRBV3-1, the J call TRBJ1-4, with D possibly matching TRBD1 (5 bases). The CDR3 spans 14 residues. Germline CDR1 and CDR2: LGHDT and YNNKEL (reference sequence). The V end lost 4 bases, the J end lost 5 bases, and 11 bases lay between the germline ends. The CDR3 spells CASSRDRRNEKLFF. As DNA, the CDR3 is TGTGCCAGCAGCCGGGACCGGAGGAATGAAAAACTGTTTTTT.

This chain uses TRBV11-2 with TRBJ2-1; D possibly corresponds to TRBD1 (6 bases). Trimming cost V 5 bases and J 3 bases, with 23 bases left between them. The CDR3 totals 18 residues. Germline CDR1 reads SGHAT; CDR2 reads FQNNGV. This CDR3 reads CASSPDKGHRRNYNEQFF. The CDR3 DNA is TGTGCCAGCAGCCCAGATAAGGGACACCGCCGTAACTACAATGAGCAGTTCTTC. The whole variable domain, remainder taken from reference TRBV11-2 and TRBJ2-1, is EAGVAQSPRYKIIEKRQSVAFWCNPISGHATLYWYQQILGQGPKLLIQFQNNGVVDDSQLPKDRFSAERLKGVDSTLKIQPAKLEDSAVYLCASSPDKGHRRNYNEQFFGPGTRLTVL.

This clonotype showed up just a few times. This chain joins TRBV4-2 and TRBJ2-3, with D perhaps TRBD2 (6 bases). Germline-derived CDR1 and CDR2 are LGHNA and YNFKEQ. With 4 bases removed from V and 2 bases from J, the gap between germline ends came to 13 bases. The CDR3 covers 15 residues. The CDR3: CASSPTGRDTDTQYF. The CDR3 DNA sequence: TGTGCCAGCAGCCCTACGGGGCGGGACACAGATACGCAGTATTTT.

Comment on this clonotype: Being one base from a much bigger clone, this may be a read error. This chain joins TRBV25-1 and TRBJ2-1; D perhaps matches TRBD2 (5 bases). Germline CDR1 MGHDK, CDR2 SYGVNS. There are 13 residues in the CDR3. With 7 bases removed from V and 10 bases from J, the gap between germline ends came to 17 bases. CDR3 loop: CASMSRANYEQFF. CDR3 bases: TGTGCCAGCATGTCGCGGGCCAACTACGAGCAGTTCTTC.

This CDR3 reads CASSLMGQEPYGYTF. In DNA form, the CDR3 reads TGTGCCAGCAGTTTAATGGGACAGGAGCCCTATGGCTACACCTTC. V is TRBV28 and J is TRBJ1-2; 8 bases agree with TRBD1. Germline trimming cut 2 bases from V and 4 bases from J; bases unmatched to any gene: 6. This CDR3 is built from 15 residues. In germline, CDR1 is MDHEN, CDR2 SYDVKM.

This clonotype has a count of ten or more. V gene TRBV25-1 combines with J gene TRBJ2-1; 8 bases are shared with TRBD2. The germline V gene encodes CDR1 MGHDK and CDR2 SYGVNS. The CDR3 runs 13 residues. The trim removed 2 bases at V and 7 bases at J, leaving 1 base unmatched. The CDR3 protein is CASSELAGNEQFF. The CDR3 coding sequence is TGTGCCAGCAGTGAACTAGCGGGTAATGAGCAGTTCTTC.

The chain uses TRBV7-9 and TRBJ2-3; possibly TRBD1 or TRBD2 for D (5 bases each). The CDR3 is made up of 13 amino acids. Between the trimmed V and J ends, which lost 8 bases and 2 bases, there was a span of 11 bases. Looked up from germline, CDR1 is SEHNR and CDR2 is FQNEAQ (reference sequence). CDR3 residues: CASLPGPTDTQYF. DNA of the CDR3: TGTGCCAGCCTCCCGGGACCCACAGATACGCAGTATTTT.

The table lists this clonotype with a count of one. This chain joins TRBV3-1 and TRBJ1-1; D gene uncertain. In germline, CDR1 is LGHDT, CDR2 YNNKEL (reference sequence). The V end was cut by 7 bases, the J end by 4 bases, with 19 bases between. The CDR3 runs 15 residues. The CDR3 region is CASNVGLGMGTEAFF. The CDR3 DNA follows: TGTGCCAGCAATGTTGGGCTGGGCATGGGCACTGAAGCTTTCTTT.

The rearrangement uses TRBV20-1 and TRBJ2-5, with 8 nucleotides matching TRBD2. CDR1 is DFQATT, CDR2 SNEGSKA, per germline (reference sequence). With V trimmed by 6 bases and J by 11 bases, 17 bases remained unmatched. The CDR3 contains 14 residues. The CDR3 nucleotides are TGCAGTGCCCCAGCGGGAGAGAAATACAATGAGCAGTACTTC. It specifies CSAPAGEKYNEQYF.

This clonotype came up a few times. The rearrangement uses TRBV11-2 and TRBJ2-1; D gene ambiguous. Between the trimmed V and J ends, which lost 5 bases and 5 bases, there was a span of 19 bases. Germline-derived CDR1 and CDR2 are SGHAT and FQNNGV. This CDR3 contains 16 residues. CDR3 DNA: TGTGCCAGCAGCCCAATCCGCGGACGTGGGAACAATGAGCAGTTCTTC. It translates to CASSPIRGRGNNEQFF. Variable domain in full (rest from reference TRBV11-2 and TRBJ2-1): EAGVAQSPRYKIIEKRQSVAFWCNPISGHATLYWYQQILGQGPKLLIQFQNNGVVDDSQLPKDRFSAERLKGVDSTLKIQPAKLEDSAVYLCASSPIRGRGNNEQFFGPGTRLTVL.

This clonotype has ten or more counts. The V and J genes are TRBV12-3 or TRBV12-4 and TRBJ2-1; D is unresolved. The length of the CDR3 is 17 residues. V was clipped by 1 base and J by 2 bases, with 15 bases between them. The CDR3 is CASSLEFGGSPYNEQFF. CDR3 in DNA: TGTGCCAGCAGTTTAGAATTCGGTGGCAGCCCCTACAATGAGCAGTTCTTC.

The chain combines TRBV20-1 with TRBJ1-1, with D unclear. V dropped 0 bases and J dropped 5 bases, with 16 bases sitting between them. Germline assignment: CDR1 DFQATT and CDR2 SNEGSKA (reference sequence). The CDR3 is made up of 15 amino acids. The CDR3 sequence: CSARDPREWGTEAFF. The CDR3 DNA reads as TGCAGTGCTAGAGATCCGCGAGAGTGGGGTACTGAAGCTTTCTTT.

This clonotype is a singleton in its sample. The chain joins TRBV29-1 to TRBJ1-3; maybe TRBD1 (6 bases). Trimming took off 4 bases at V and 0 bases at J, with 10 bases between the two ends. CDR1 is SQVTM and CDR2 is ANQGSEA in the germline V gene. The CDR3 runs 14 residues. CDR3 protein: CSVARTDSGNTIYF. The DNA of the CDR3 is TGCAGCGTTGCCAGGACAGACTCTGGAAACACCATATATTTT.

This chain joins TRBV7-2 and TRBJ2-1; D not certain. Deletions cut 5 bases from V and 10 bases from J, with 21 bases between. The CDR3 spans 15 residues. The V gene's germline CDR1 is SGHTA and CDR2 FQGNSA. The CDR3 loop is CASSLRATQTYEQFF. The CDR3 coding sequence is TGTGCCAGCAGCCTTAGGGCCACACAAACCTACGAGCAGTTCTTC.

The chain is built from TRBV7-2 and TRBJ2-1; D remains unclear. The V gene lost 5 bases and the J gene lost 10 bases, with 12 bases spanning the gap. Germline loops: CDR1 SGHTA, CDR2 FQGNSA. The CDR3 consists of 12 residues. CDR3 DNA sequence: TGTGCCAGCAGCCAAACTCGATACGAGCAGTTCTTC. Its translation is CASSQTRYEQFF.

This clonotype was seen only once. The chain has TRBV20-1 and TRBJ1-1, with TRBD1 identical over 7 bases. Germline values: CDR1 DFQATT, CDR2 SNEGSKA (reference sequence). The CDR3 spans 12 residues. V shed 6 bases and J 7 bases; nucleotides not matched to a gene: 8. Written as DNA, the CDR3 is TGCAGTGCGTCAGGGGGGGGAGGTGAAGCTTTCTTT. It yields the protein CSASGGGGEAFF.